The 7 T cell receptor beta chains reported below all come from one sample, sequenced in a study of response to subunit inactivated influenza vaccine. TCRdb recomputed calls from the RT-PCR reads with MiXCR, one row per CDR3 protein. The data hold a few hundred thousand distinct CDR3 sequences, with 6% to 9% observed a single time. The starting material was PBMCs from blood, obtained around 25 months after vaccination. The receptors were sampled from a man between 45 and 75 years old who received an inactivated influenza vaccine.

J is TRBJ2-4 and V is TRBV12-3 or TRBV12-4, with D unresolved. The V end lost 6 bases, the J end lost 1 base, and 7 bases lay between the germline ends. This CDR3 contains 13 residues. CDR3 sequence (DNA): TGTGCCAGCAGCTCTGACGCCAAAAACATTCAGTACTTC. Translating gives CASSSDAKNIQYF.

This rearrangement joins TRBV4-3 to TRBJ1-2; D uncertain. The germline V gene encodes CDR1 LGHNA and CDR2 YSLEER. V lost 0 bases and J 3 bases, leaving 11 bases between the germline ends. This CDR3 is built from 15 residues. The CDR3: CASSQDGRADYGYTF. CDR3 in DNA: TGCGCCAGCAGCCAAGATGGGAGGGCGGACTATGGCTACACCTTC.

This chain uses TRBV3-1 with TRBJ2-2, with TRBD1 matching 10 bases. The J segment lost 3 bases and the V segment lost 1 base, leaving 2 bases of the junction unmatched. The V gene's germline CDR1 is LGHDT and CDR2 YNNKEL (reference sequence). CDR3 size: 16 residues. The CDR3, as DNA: TGTGCCAGCAGCCAAGTGGACAGGGGGGACACCGGGGAGCTGTTTTTT. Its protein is CASSQVDRGDTGELFF.

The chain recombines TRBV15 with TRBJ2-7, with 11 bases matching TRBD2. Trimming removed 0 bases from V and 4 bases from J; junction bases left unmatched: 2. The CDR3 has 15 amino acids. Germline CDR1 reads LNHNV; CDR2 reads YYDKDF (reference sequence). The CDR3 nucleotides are TGTGCCACCAGCAGAGAGGTAGCGGGAGGGTACGAGCAGTACTTC. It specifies CATSREVAGGYEQYF.

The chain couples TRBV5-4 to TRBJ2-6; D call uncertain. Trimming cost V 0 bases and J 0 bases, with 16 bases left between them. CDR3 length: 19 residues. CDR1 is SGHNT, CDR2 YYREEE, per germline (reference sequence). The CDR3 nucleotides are TGTGCCAGCAGCTTGGCTCTGGCCTCACTAAGCTCTGGGGCCAACGTCCTGACTTTC. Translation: CASSLALASLSSGANVLTF.

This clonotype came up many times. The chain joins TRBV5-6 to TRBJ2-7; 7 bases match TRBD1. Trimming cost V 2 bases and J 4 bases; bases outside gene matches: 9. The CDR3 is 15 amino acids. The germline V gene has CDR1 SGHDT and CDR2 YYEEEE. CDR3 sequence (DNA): TGTGCCAGCAGCTTCCGACAGGGTGAGAATTACGAGCAGTACTTC. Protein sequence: CASSFRQGENYEQYF. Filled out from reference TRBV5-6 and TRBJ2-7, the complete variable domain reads DAGVTQSPTHLIKTRGQQVTLRCSPKSGHDTVSWYQQALGQGPQFIFQYYEEEERQRGNFPDRFSGHQFPNYSSELNVNALLLGDSALYLCASSFRQGENYEQYFGPGTRLTVT.

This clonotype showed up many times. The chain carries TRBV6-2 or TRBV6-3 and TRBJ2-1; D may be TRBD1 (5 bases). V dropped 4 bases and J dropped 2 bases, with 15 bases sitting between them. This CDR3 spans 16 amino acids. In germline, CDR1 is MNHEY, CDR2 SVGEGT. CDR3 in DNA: TGTGCCAGCAGTTCCCGTCCAGGGCCACCCTACAATGAGCAGTTCTTC. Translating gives CASSSRPGPPYNEQFF.